This is a list of T cell receptor beta chains from one sample in a study of T-cell memory formation after mild COVID-19. TCRdb re-called the 5' RACE reads with MiXCR, one entry per CDR3 protein. The sample has hundreds of thousands of distinct CDR3 sequences; over 20% are singletons. Sample: PBMCs or a T cell subset sorted from them (not recorded which). The receptor source for this set is an adult woman who had mild COVID-19 (a few samples of this study predate the infection). Cell type and time point are not known. The CDR3 runs from the conserved cysteine through the conserved F or W. A D gene is named only where the DNA matches it firmly. Where a row states a size, it is once, few, many or the class of an expanded clone; other rows omit it.

>many|-|TRBJ2-7|TRBV5-1
TGCGCCAGCAGCTTGGTGCCAGGGGTCTCCTACGAGCAGTACTTC
CASSLVPGVSYEQYF
>-|-|TRBJ2-7|TRBV4-1
TGCGCCAGCAGCCAAGGGTCGGGCCTAGACTACGAGCAGTACTTC
CASSQGSGLDYEQYF
>many|TRBD2|TRBJ2-5|TRBV7-2
TGTGCCAGCAGCTCGGGCTTAGCGGGGCAAGAGACCCAGTACTTC
CASSSGLAGQETQYF
>-|TRBD2|TRBJ2-1|TRBV11-2
TGTGCCAGCGGCTTGTCAACGGGAGGGCCTCGTTCCTATGAGCAGTTCTTC
CASGLSTGGPRSYEQFF
>-|-|TRBJ1-1|TRBV2
TGTGCCAGCAGTGAAGTGGGGGGTTGGTACACTGAAGCTTTCTTT
CASSEVGGWYTEAFF
>-|-|TRBJ1-2|TRBV7-9
TGTGCCAGCAGCGCTACTACGGACAGTTTCTATGGCTACACCTTC
CASSATTDSFYGYTF
>few|TRBD2|TRBJ2-3|TRBV4-2
TGTGCCAGCAGCAGCGGGGGCATAGATACGCAGTATTTT
CASSSGGIDTQYF
>few|-|TRBJ2-2|TRBV25-1
TGTGCCAGCAGTGTACACAGGGGGGGCACCGGGGAGCTGTTTTTT
CASSVHRGGTGELFF
>-|TRBD2|TRBJ2-3|TRBV5-4
TGTGCCGGGGGTGCTAGCGGCTTCTCAGATACGCAGTATTTT
CAGGASGFSDTQYF
>few|-|TRBJ2-3|TRBV7-9
TGTGCCAGCAGCCCTCCCTCCGAGCTACGAGATACGCAGTATTTT
CASSPPSELRDTQYF
>few|-|TRBJ2-3|TRBV7-9
TGTGCCAGCAGCTTAGCGAGCGGTGGTACGCAGTATTTT
CASSLASGGTQYF
>medium-sized|-|TRBJ2-7|TRBV6-2/TRBV6-3
TGTGCCAGCAGTTACAACAGACTAGACGAGCAGTACTTC
CASSYNRLDEQYF
>few|TRBD2|TRBJ2-3|TRBV6-1
TGTGCCAGCAGTGAACGGGGCGGGAGAGCCACAGATACGCAGTATTTT
CASSERGGRATDTQYF
>few|-|TRBJ1-5|TRBV6-1
TGTGCCAGCAGTGATGGCGGGAGGTCTCAGCCCCAGCATTTT
CASSDGGRSQPQHF
>few|-|TRBJ1-2|TRBV20-1
TGCAGTGCTAGGAAGACATATTATGGCTACACCTTC
CSARKTYYGYTF
>-|TRBD1|TRBJ1-5|TRBV20-1
TGCAGTGCTCCCCCCGGGACAGGGGGTCAGCCCCAGCATTTT
CSAPPGTGGQPQHF
>-|-|TRBJ2-7|TRBV11-2
TGTGCCAGCAGCTTAGTAAAAGGGAACCCCTACGAGCAGTACTTC
CASSLVKGNPYEQYF
>-|-|TRBJ2-1|TRBV24-1
TGTGCCACCAGTGATTTACCCAAACCCCCACGGACAGTCGCCCAAGACAATGAGCAGTTCTTC
CATSDLPKPPRTVAQDNEQFF
>-|TRBD2|TRBJ2-4|TRBV7-2
TGTGCCAGCAGCTTAACCCCCCTAGCGGGGGGGGGCATTCAGTACTTC
CASSLTPLAGGGIQYF
>few|-|TRBJ2-7|TRBV10-3
TGTGCCATCAGTGATCGGGGGACGTACGAGCAGTACTTC
CAISDRGTYEQYF
>few|-|TRBJ2-3|TRBV25-1
TGTGCCAGCAGTGCCCCGGGAGGGGGCGAAGCAAATACGCAGTATTTT
CASSAPGGGEANTQYF
>-|-|TRBJ2-7|TRBV7-9
TGTGCCAGCAGCCTAGGGGGGGCCTCCCTACTCTACGAGCAGTACTTC
CASSLGGASLLYEQYF
>few|-|TRBJ1-2|TRBV5-1
TGCGCCAGCAGCTTGGACAGCCCAATTAACTATGGCTACACCTTC
CASSLDSPINYGYTF
>few|TRBD2|TRBJ2-7|TRBV4-3
TGCGCCAGCAGCCACCAGCGGGAGGGGCCCTACGAGCAGTACTTC
CASSHQREGPYEQYF
>-|TRBD1|TRBJ2-5|TRBV7-6
TGTGCCAGCAGCTTCTCCGGGACAGGGGACCAAGAGACCCAGTACTTC
CASSFSGTGDQETQYF
>few|-|TRBJ2-7|TRBV20-1
TGCAGTGCTCCAGATGCCTACGAGCAGTACTTC
CSAPDAYEQYF
>-|TRBD1|TRBJ1-2|TRBV30
TGTGCCTGGGCCCGGACAGGGCTTAACTATGGCTACACCTTC
CAWARTGLNYGYTF